Sequencing of this T cell receptor (beta chain) was carried out in a study of shared clonotypes between healthy human individuals. The germline CDR1 and CDR2 sequences are WSHSY and SAAADI. The CDR3 covers 14 residues. The J segment lost 2 bases and the V segment lost 7 bases, leaving 5 bases of the junction unmatched. Sequencing used immunoSEQ multiplex PCR; TCRdb keeps in-frame clones, though not all of them. The sample comprises about 2.4 million clones, over 85% of which are singletons, and about 0.38% rests with the top ten. Sequencing was done on a sample of naive CD4+ T cells from PBMCs. The subset here: CD45RA+ positively selected. This TCR came from a man between 18 and 29 years old in good health. Some clones in this sample may be carry-over from other donors' samples. V usage is TRBV10-2 and J usage is TRBJ1-3; 7 bases are a match to TRBD1. The CDR3 nucleotides are TGCGCCAGCACTCAAGGGACAGCTGGAAACACCATATATTTT. Translated: CASTQGTAGNTIYF.